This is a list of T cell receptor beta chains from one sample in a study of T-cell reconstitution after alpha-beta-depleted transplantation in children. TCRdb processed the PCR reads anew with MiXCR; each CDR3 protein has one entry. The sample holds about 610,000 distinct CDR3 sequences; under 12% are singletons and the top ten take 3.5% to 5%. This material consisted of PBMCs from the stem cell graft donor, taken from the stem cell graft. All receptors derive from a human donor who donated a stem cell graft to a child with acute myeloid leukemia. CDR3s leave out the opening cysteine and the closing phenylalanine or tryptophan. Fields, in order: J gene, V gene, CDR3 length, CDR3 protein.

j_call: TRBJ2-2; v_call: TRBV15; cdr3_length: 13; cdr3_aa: ATSLSGGDTGELF
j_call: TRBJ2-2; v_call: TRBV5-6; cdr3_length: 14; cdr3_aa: ASSQFGREWTGELF
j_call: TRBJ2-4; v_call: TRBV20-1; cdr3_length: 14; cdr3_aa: SARDRFGTSKNIQY
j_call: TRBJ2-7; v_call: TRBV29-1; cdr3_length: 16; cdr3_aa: SVDHQTGVPVTSYEQY
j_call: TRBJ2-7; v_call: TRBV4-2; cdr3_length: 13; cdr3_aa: ASSQHREAPYEQY
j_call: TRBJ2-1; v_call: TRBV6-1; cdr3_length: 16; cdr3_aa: ASTHGLVGQSSYNEQF
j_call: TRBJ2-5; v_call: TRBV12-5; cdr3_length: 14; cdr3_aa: ASGTGLAGDRETQY
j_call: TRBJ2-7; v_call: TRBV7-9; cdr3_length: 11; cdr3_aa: ASSKDGGWEQY
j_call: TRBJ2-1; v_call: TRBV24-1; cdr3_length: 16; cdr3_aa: ATSDSRTSANGGDEQF
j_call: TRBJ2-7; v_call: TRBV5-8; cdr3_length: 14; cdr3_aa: ASSLAGLAGGYEQY
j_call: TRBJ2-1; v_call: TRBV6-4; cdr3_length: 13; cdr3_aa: ASSAETGGYNEQF
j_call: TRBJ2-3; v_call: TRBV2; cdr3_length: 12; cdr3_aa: ASSADGPADTQY
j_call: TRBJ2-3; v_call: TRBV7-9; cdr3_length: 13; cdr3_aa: ASTVGTGGTDTQY
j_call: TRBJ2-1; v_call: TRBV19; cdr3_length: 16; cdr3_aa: ASRIGLAGPSSYNEQF
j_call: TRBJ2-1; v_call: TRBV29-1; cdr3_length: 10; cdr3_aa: SVTGTYNEQF
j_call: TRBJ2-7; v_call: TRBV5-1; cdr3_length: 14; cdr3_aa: ASSLVASGRASEQY
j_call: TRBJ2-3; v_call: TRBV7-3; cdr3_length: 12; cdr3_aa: ASSRTGVGDTQY
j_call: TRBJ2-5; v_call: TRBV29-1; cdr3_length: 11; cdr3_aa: SAPHRGEETQY
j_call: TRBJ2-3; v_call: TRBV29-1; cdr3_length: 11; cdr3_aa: SVPGQGILTQY
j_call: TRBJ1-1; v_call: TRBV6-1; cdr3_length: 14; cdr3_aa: ASSPGQGWVNTEAF
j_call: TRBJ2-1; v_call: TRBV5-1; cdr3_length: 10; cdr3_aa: ASSLSGMGQF
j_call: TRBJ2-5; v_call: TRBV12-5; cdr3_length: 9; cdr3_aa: APRDQETQY
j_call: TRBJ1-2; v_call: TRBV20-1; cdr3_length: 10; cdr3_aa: SARRQSYGYT
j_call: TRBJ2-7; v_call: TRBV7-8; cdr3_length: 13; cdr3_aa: ASSLMAGPPYEQY
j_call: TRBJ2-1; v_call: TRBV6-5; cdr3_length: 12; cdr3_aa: ASSYVNLGNEQF
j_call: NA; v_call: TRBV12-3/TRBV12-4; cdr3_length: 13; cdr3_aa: ASSLGDGLLDTQH
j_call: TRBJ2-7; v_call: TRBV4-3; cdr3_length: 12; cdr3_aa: ASSQGREYYEQY
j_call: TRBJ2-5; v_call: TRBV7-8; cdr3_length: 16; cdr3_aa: ASRQVALAGGDQETQY
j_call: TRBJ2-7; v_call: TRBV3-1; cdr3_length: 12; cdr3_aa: ASGRDRVSYEQY
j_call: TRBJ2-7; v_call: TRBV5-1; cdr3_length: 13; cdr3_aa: ATQTGDSVPREQY
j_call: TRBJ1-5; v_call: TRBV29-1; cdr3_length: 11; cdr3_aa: SVLAGDNQPQH
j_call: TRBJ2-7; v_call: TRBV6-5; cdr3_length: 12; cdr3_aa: ASRQGEYSYEQY
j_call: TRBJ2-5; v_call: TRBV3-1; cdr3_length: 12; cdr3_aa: ASSQRGEGETQY
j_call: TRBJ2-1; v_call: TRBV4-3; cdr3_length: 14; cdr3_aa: ASSQDWAGGYNEQF
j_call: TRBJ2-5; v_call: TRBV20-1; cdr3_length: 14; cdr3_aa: SASKGTGGSMETQY
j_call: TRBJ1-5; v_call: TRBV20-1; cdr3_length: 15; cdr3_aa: SARDPRGRDSNQPQH
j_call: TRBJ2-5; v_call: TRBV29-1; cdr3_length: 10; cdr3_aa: SVKSFQETQY
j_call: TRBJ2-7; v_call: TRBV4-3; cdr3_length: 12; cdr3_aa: ASSIRGGPYEQY
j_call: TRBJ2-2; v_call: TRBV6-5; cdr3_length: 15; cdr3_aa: ASSYSLAARNTGELF
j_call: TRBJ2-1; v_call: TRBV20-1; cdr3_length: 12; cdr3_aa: SAISLQGYNEQF
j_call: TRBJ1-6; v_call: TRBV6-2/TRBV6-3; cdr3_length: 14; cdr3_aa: ASSYPTGWNNSPLH
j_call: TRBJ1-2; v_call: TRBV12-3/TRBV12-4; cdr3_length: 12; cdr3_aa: ASSLGTTVYGYT
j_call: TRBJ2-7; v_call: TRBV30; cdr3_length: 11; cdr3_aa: AWSTGASYEQY
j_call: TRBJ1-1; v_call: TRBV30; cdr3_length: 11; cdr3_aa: AWSLGTGTEAF
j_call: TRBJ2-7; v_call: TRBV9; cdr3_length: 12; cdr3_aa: ASSVEGGLNEQY
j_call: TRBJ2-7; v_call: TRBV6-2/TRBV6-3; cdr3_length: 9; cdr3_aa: ASRRVGEQY
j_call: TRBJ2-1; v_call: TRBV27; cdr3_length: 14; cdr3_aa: ATQRFTDPLYNEQF
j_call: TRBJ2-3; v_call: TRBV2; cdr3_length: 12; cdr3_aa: ASRRTVTTDTQY
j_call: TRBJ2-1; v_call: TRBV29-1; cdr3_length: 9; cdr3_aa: SVDRDDEQF
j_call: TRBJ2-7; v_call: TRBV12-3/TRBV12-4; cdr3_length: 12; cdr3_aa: ASSISGSFGEQY
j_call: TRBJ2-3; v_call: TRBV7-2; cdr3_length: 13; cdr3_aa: ASSSDGNRADTQY
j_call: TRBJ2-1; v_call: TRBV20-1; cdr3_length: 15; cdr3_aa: SAKGGLGLGSYNEQF
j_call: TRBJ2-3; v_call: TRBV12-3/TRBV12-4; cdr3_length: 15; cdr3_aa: ASSFVGTSGRPDTQY
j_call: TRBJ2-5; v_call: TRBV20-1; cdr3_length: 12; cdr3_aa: SAEDRGVGETQY
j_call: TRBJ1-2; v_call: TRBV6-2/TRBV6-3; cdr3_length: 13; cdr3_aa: ASSSPGQGDYGYT
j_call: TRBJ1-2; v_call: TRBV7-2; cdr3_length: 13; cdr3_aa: ASSLVLEGIYGYT
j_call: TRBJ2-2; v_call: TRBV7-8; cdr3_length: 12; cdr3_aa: ASSLRVIAGELF
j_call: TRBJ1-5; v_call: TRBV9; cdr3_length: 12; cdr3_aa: ATSQGSGNQPQH
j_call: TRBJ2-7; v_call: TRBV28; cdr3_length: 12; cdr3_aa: ASSLVATIYEQY